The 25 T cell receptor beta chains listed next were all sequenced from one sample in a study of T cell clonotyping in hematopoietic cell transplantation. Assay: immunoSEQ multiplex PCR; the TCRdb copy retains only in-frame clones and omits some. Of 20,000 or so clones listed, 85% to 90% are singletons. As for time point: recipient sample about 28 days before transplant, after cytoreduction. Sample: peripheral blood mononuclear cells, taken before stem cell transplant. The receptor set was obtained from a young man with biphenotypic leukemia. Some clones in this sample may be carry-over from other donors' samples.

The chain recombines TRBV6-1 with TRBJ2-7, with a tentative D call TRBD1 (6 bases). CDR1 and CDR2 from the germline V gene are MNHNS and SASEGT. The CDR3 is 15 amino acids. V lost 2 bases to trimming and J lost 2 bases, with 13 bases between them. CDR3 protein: CASSEIGGPTYEQYF. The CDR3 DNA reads TGTGCCAGCAGTGAAATTGGGGGCCCCACCTACGAGCAGTACTTC.

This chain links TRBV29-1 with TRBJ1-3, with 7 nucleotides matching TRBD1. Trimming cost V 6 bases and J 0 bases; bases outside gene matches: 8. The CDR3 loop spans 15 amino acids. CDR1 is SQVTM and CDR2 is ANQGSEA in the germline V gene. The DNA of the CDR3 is TGCAGCGTCGCCCGGGACAGAAGCTCTGGAAACACCATATATTTT. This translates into CSVARDRSSGNTIYF.

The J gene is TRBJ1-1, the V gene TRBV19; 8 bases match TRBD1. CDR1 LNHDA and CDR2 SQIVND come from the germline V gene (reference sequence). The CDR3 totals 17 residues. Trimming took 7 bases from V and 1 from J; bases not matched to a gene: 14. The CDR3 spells CASKGGQGAGGNTEAFF. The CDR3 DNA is TGTGCCAGTAAAGGGGGGCAGGGGGCAGGTGGGAACACTGAAGCTTTCTTT.

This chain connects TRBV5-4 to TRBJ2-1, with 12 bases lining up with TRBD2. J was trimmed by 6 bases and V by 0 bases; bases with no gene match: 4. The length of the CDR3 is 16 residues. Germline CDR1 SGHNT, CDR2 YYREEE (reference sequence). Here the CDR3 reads CASSLALAGGFNEQFF. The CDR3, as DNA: TGTGCCAGCAGCTTGGCTCTAGCGGGAGGGTTCAATGAGCAGTTCTTC.

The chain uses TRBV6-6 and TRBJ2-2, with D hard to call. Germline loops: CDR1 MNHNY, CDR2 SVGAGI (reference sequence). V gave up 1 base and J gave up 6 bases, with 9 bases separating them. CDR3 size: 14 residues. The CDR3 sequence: CASSYFEMAGELFF. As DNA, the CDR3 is TGTGCCAGCAGTTACTTTGAGATGGCCGGGGAGCTGTTTTTT.

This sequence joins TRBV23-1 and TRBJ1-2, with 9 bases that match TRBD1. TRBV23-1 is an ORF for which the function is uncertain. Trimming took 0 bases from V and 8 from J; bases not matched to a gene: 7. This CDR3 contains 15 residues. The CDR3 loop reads CASSQSRTGANGYTF. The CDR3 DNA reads TGCGCCAGCAGTCAATCCAGGACAGGGGCGAACGGCTACACCTTC.

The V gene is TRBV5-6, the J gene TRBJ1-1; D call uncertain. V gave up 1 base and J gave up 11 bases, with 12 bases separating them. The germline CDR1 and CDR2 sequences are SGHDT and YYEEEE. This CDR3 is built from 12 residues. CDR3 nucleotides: TGTGCCAGCAGCTTGAGGCGGGTTGGGGCTTTCTTT. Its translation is CASSLRRVGAFF.

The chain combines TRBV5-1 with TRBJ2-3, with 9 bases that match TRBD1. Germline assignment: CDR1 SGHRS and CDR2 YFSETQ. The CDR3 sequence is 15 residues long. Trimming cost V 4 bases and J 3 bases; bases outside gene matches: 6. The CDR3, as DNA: TGCGCCAGCAGCCTGATGGGACAGGGTACAGATACGCAGTATTTT. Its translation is CASSLMGQGTDTQYF.

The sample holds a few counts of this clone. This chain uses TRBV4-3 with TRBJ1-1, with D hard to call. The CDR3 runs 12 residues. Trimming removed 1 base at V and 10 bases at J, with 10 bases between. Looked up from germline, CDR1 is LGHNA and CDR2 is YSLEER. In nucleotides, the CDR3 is TGCGCCAGCAGCCAAGGCGCCTTCGGAGCTTTCTTT. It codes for CASSQGAFGAFF.

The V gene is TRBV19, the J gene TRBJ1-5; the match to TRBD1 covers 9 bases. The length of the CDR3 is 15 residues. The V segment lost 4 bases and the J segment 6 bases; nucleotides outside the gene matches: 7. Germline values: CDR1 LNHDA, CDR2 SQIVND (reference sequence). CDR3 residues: CASSTGTGQGQPQHF. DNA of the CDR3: TGTGCCAGTAGTACCGGGACAGGGCAAGGTCAGCCCCAGCATTTT.

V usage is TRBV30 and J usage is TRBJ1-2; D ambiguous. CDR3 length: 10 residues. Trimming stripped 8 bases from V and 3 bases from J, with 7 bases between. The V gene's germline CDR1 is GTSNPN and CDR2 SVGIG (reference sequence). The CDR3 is CAGADYGYTF. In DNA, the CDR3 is TGTGCCGGCGCGGACTATGGCTACACCTTC.

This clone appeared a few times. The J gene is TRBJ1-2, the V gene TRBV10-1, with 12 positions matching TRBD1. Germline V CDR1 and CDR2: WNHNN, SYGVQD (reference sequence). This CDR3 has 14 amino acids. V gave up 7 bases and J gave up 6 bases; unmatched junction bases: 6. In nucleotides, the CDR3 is TGCGCCAGCACCCCGGGACAGGGGGCGCATGGCTACACCTTC. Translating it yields CASTPGQGAHGYTF.

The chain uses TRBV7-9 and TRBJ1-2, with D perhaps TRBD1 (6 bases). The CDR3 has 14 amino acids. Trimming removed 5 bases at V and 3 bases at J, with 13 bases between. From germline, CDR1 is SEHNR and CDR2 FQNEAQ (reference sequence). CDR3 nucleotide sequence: TGTGCCAGCAGCATAAAGGGGGGATACTATGGCTACACCTTC. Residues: CASSIKGGYYGYTF.

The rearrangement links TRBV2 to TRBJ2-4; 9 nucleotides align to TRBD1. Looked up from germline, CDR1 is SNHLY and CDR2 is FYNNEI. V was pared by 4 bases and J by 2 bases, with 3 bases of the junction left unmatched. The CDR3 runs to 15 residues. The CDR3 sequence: CASSVGQGSKNIQYF. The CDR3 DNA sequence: TGTGCCAGCAGTGTGGGACAGGGTTCCAAAAACATTCAGTACTTC.

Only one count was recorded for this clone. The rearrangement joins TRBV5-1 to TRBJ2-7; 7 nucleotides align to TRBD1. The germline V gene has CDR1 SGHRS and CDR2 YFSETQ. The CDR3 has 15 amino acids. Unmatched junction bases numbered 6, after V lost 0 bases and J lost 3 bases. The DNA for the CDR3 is TGCGCCAGCAGCTTGGCCCCGGGACAGAGCTACGAGCAGTACTTC. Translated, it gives CASSLAPGQSYEQYF.

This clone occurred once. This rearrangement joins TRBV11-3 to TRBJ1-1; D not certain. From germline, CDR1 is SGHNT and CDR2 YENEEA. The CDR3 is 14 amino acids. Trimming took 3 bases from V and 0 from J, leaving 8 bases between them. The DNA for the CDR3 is TGTGCCAGCAGCTTGACAAAAATGAACACTGAAGCTTTCTTT. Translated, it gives CASSLTKMNTEAFF.

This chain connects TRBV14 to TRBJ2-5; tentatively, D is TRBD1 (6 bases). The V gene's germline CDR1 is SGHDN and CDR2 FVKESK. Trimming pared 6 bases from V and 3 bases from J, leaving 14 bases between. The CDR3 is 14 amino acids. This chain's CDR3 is CASREQGREETQYF. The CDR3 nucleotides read TGTGCCAGCAGGGAACAGGGACGCGAAGAGACCCAGTACTTC.

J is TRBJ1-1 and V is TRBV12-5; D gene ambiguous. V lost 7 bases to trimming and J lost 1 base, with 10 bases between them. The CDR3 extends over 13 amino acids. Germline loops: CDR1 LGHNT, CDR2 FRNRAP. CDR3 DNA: TGTGCTAGTGACTTCACGGGGAACACTGAAGCTTTCTTT. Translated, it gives CASDFTGNTEAFF.

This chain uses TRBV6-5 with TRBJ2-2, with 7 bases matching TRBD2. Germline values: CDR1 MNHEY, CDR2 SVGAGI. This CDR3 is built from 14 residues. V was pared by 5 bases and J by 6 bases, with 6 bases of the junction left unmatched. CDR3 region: CASSGLVRPGELFF. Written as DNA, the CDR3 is TGTGCCAGCAGTGGACTAGTCCGCCCCGGGGAGCTGTTTTTT.

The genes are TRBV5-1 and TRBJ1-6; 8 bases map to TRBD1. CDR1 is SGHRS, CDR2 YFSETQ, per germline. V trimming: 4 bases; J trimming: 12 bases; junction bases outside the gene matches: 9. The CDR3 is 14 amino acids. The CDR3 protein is CASSPTGEVVPLHF. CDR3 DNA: TGCGCCAGCAGCCCGACAGGGGAGGTGGTACCCCTCCACTTT. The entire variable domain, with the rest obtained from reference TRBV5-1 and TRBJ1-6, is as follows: KAGVTQTPRYLIKTRGQQVTLSCSPISGHRSVSWYQQTPGQGLQFLFEYFSETQRNKGNFPGRFSGRQFSNSRSEMNVSTLELGDSALYLCASSPTGEVVPLHFGNGTRLTVT.

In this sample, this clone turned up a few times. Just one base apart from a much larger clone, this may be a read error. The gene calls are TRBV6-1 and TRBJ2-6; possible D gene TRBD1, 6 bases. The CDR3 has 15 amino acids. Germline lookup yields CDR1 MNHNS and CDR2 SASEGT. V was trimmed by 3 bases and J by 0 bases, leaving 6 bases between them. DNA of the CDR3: TGTGCCAGCAGTGAGGACAGCTCTGGGGCCAACGTCCTGACTTTC. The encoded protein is CASSEDSSGANVLTF.

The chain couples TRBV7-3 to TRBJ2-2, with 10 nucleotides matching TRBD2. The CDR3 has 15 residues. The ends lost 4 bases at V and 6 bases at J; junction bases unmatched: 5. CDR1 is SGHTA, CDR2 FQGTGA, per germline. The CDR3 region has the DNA TGTGCCAGCAGCTCGGGACTAGCGACCGCCGGGGAGCTGTTTTTT. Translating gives CASSSGLATAGELFF.

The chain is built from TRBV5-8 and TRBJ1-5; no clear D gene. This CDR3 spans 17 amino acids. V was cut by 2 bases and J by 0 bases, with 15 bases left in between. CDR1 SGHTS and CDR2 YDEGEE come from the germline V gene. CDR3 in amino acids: CASSFWAHTSSNQPQHF. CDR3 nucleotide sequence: TGTGCCAGCAGCTTTTGGGCCCATACAAGTAGCAATCAGCCCCAGCATTTT.

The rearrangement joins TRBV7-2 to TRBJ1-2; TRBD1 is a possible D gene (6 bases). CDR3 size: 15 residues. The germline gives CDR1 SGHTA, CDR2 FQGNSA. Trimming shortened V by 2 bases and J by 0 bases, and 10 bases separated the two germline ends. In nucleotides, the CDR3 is TGTGCCAGCAGCTTAAGTACAGGGTCTAACTATGGCTACACCTTC. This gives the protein CASSLSTGSNYGYTF. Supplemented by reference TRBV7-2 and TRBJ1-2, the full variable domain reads GAGVSQSPSNKVTEKGKDVELRCDPISGHTALYWYRQSLGQGLEFLIYFQGNSAPDKSGLPSDRFSAERTGGSVSTLTIQRTQQEDSAVYLCASSLSTGSNYGYTFGSGTRLTVV.

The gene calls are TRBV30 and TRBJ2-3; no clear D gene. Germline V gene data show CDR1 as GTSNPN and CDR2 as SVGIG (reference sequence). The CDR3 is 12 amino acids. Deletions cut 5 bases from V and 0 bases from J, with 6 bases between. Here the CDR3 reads CAWAISTDTQYF. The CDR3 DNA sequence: TGTGCCTGGGCTATTAGCACAGATACGCAGTATTTT.